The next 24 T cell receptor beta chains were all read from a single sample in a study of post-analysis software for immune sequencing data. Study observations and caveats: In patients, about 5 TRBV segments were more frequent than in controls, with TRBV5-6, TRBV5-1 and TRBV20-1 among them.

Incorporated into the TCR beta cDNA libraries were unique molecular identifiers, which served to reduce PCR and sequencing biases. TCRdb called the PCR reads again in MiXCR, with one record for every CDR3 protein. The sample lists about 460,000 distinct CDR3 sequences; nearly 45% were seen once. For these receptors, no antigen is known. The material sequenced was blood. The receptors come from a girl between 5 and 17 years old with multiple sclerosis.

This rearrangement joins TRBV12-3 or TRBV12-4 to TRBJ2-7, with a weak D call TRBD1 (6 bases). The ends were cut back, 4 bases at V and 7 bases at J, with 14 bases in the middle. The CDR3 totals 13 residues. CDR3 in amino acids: CASSYIRGREQYF. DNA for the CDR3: TGTGCCAGCAGTTACATCAGGGGTCGAGAGCAGTACTTC.

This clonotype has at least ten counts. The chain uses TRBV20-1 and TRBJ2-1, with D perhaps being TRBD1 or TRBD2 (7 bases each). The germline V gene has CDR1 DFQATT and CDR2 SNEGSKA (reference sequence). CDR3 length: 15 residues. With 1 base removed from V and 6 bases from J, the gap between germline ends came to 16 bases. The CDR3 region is CSARAPQGGANEQFF. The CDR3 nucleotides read TGCAGTGCTAGAGCCCCCCAGGGGGGGGCCAATGAGCAGTTCTTC.

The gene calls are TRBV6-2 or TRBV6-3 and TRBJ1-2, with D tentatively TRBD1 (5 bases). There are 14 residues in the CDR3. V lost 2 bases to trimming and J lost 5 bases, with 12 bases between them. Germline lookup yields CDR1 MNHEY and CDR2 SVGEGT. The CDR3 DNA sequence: TGTGCCAGCAGTTACCTGGGACGGACGTATGGCTACACCTTC. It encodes CASSYLGRTYGYTF.

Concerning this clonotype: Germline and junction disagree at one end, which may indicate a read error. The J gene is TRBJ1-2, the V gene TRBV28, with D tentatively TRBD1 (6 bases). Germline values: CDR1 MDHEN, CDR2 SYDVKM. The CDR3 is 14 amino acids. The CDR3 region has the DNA TGTGCCAGCAGTCCCCCGGGGGGGGCATATGACTACACCTTC. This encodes CASSPPGGAYDYTF.

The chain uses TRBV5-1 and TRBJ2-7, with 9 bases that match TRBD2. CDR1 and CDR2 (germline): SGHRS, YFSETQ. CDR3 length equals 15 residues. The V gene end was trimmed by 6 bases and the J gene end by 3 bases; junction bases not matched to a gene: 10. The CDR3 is CASKNVASGNYEQYF. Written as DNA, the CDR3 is TGCGCCAGCAAGAACGTGGCTAGCGGGAACTACGAGCAGTACTTC. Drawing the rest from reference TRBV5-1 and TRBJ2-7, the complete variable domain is KAGVTQTPRYLIKTRGQQVTLSCSPISGHRSVSWYQQTPGQGLQFLFEYFSETQRNKGNFPGRFSGRQFSNSRSEMNVSTLELGDSALYLCASKNVASGNYEQYFGPGTRLTVT.

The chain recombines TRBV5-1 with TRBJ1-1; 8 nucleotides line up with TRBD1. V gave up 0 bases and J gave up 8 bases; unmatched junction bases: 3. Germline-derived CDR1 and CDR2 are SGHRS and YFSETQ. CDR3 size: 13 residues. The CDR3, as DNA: TGCGCCAGCAGCTTGGCGACAGGGGCCGAAGCTTTCTTT. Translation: CASSLATGAEAFF.

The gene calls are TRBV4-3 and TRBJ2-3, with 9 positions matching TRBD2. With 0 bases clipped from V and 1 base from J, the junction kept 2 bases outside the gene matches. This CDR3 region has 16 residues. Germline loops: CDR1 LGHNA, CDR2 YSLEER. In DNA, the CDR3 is TGCGCCAGCAGCCAAGAGGAGCGGGGGGGCACAGATACGCAGTATTTT. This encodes CASSQEERGGTDTQYF.

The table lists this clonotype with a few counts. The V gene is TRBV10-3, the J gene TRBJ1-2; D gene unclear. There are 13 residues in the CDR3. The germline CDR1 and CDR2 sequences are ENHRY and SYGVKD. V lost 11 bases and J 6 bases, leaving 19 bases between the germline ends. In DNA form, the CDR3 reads TGTGCCTCTAGCTGGGATGAAGAAGATGGCTACACCTTC. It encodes CASSWDEEDGYTF.

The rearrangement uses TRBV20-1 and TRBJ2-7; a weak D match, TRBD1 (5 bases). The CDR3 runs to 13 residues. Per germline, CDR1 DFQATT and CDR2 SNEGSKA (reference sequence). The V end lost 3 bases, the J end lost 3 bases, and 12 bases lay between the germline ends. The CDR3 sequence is CSASSRVDYEQYF. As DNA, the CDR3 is TGCAGTGCTAGTTCCAGGGTAGACTACGAGCAGTACTTC.

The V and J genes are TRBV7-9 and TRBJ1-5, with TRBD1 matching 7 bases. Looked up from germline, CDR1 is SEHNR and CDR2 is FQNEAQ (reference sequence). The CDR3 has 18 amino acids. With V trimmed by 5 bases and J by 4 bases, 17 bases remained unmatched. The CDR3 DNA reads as TGTGCCAGCAGCCAGTCCCGCCCGGGACAGACCTTAAATCAGCCCCAGCATTTT. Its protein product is CASSQSRPGQTLNQPQHF.

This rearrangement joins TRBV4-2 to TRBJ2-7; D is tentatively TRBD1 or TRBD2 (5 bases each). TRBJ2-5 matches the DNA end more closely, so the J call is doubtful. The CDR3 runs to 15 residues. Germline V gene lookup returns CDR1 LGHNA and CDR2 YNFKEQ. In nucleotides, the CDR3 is TGTGCCAGCAGCCAAGTGGACCCTCGGGACGAGACCCAGTACTTC. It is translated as CASSQVDPRDETQYF.

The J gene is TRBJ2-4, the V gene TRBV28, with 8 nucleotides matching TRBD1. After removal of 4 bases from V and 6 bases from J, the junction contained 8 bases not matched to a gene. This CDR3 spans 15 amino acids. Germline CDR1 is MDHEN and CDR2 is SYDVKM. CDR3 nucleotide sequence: TGTGCCAGCAGTTCCGAAGGACAGGGTACAAACATTCAGTACTTC. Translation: CASSSEGQGTNIQYF.

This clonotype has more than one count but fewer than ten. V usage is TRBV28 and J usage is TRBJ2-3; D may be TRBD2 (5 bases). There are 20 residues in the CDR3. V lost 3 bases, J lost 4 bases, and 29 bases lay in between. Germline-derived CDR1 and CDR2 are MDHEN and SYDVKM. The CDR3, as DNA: TGTGCCAGCAGTTTTAATTTTCCTCCGATAGGGAGTAGAGGATCAGATACGCAGTATTTT. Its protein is CASSFNFPPIGSRGSDTQYF.

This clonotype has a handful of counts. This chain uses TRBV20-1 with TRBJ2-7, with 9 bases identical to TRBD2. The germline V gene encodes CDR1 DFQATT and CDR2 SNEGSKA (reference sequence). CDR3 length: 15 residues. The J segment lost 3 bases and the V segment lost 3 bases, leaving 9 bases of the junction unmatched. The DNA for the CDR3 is TGCAGTGCTAGGGTAGCGGGAGAGGCCGTCTACGAGCAGTACTTC. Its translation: CSARVAGEAVYEQYF.

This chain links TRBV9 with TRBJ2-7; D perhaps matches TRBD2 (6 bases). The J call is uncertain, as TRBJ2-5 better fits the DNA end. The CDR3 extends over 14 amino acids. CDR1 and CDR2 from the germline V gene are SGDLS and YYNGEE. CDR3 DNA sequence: TGTGCCAGCAGCCATGGAGGGGTAGGAGAGACCCAGTACTTC. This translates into CASSHGGVGETQYF.

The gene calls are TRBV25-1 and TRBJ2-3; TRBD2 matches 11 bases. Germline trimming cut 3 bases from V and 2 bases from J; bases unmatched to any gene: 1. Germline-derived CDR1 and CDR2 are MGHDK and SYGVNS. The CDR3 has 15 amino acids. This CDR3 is CASSDSGRATDTQYF. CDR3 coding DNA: TGTGCCAGCAGTGATAGCGGGAGGGCCACAGATACGCAGTATTTT.

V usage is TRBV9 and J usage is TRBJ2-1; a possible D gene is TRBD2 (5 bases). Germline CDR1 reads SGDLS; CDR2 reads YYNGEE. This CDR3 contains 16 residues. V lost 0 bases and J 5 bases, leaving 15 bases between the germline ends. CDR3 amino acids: CASSVAVGVGNNEQFF. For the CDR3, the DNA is TGTGCCAGCAGCGTAGCTGTCGGGGTTGGGAACAATGAGCAGTTCTTC.

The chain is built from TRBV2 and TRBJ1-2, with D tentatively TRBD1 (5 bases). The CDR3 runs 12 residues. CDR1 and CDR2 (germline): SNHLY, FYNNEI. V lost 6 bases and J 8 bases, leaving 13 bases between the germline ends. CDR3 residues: CASRTGCTGYTF. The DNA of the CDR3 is TGTGCCAGCAGAACAGGATGCACGGGCTACACCTTC.

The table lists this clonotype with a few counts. CDR3 coding DNA: TGCGCCAGCAAAGGGGTTTACAATGAGCAGTTCTTC. It specifies CASKGVYNEQFF. The chain is built from TRBV10-1 and TRBJ2-1; D may be TRBD1 (5 bases). The CDR3 sequence is 12 residues long. The V and J ends lost 7 bases and 4 bases respectively, with 8 bases between them. Germline CDR1 is WNHNN and CDR2 is SYGVQD (reference sequence).

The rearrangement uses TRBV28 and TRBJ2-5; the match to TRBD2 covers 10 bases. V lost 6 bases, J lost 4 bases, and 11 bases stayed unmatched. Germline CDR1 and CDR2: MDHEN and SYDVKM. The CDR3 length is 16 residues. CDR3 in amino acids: CASSPGTSEPTETQYF. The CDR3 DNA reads TGTGCCAGCAGCCCCGGGACTAGCGAACCTACAGAGACCCAGTACTTC. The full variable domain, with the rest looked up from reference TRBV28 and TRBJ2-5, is DVKVTQSSRYLVKRTGEKVFLECVQDMDHENMFWYRQDPGLGLRLIYFSYDVKMKEKGDIPEGYSVSREKKERFSLILESASTNQTSMYLCASSPGTSEPTETQYFGPGTRLLVL.

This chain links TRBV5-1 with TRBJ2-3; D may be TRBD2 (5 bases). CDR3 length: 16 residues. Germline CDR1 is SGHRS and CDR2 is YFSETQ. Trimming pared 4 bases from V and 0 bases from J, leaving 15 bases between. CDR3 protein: CASSRGNPSSTDTQYF. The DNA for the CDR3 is TGCGCCAGCAGCAGAGGGAACCCCTCTAGCACAGATACGCAGTATTTT. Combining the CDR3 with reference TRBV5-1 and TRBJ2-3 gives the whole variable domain KAGVTQTPRYLIKTRGQQVTLSCSPISGHRSVSWYQQTPGQGLQFLFEYFSETQRNKGNFPGRFSGRQFSNSRSEMNVSTLELGDSALYLCASSRGNPSSTDTQYFGPGTRLTVL.

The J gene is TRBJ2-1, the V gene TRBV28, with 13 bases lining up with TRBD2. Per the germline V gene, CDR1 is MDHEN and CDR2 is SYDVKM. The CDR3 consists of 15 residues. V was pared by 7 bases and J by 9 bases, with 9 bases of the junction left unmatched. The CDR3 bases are TGTGCCAGCAATCCCACTAGCGGGAGGGCCGTTGAGCAGTTCTTC. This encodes CASNPTSGRAVEQFF.

The CDR3 bases are TGTGCCAGCAGTTTCGAGCTCAATCAGCCCCAGCATTTT. Translation gives CASSFELNQPQHF. The J gene is TRBJ1-5, the V gene TRBV12-3 or TRBV12-4; no definite D call. CDR3 size: 13 residues. The ends were cut back, 3 bases at V and 3 bases at J, with 6 bases in the middle.

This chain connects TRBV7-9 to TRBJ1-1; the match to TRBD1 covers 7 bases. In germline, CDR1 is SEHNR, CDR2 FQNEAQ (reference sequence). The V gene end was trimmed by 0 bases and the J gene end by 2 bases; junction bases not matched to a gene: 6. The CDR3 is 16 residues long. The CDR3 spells CASSLAAGQTNTEAFF. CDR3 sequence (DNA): TGTGCCAGCAGCTTAGCGGCGGGACAGACAAACACTGAAGCTTTCTTT.